This is a list of T cell receptor beta chains from one sample in a study of T-cell reconstitution after alpha-beta-depleted transplantation in children. TCRdb reprocessed the PCR reads with MiXCR, giving one entry per CDR3 protein. Here the sample spans around 600,000 distinct CDR3 sequences, about 10% being singletons. Sequenced here: PBMCs from the stem cell graft donor, sampled from the stem cell graft. The origin of the receptors is a human donor who donated a stem cell graft to a child with acute myeloid leukemia. Each CDR3 is given without its conserved first and last residue. Size tells how often a clone was seen (once, few, many) or the class of an expanded clone, and some rows leave it out.

v_gene: TRBV24-1
abundance: many
j_gene: TRBJ2-3
CDR3aa: ATSDPPGQGSTDTQY

v_gene: TRBV3-1
abundance: many
j_gene: TRBJ2-5
CDR3aa: ASSQHPGQGGETQY

v_gene: TRBV5-1
abundance: once
j_gene: TRBJ2-7
CDR3aa: ATPTRTYEQY

v_gene: TRBV14
abundance: NA
j_gene: TRBJ2-3
CDR3aa: ASSRWTGDDTQY

v_gene: TRBV15
abundance: few
j_gene: TRBJ2-7
CDR3aa: ATSRDLAGGPYEQY

v_gene: TRBV5-1
abundance: few
j_gene: TRBJ2-2
CDR3aa: ASSLGAGETGELF

v_gene: TRBV20-1
abundance: NA
j_gene: TRBJ2-3
CDR3aa: SARDALVRLGTQY

v_gene: TRBV4-3
abundance: many
j_gene: TRBJ2-7
CDR3aa: ASSQERGRGDQGWLEQY

v_gene: TRBV7-3
abundance: NA
j_gene: TRBJ2-1
CDR3aa: ASSPTRSTNEQF

v_gene: TRBV4-2
abundance: NA
j_gene: TRBJ1-6
CDR3aa: ASSQDGTLANSPLH

v_gene: TRBV2
abundance: NA
j_gene: TRBJ2-3
CDR3aa: ASSLRGRGGPSTDTQY

v_gene: TRBV18
abundance: NA
j_gene: TRBJ2-5
CDR3aa: ASSPTEEETQY

v_gene: TRBV2
abundance: NA
j_gene: TRBJ2-3
CDR3aa: ASCREFPDTQY

v_gene: TRBV5-1
abundance: few
j_gene: TRBJ2-5
CDR3aa: ASSLGLAQETQY

v_gene: TRBV18
abundance: NA
j_gene: TRBJ2-1
CDR3aa: ASSPSGSLNEQF

v_gene: TRBV27
abundance: many
j_gene: TRBJ2-5
CDR3aa: ASSLPGLETQY

v_gene: TRBV20-1
abundance: many
j_gene: TRBJ2-6
CDR3aa: SARDRGTSSGANVLT

v_gene: TRBV20-1
abundance: many
j_gene: TRBJ1-5
CDR3aa: SARAPQGLNQPQH

v_gene: TRBV21-1
abundance: few
j_gene: TRBJ1-3
CDR3aa: ASSKVTAVFSGNTIY

v_gene: TRBV2
abundance: few
j_gene: TRBJ2-5
CDR3aa: ASSTLAGQETQY

v_gene: TRBV7-6
abundance: NA
j_gene: TRBJ2-1
CDR3aa: ASSFPQQGTSGLNEQF

v_gene: TRBV20-1
abundance: NA
j_gene: TRBJ1-1
CDR3aa: SATTMGTEAF

v_gene: TRBV15
abundance: many
j_gene: TRBJ2-7
CDR3aa: ATSRTLAAPTYEQY

v_gene: TRBV7-9
abundance: few
j_gene: TRBJ2-7
CDR3aa: ASSYLLSGSSYEQY

v_gene: TRBV3-1
abundance: NA
j_gene: TRBJ2-5
CDR3aa: ASSQGRIAQETQY

v_gene: TRBV29-1
abundance: NA
j_gene: TRBJ2-7
CDR3aa: SVGMGRGEQY

v_gene: TRBV6-1
abundance: many
j_gene: TRBJ2-3
CDR3aa: ASRSMGGRTDTQY

v_gene: TRBV28
abundance: many
j_gene: TRBJ2-1
CDR3aa: ASSLNQGQF

v_gene: TRBV5-1
abundance: few
j_gene: TRBJ2-1
CDR3aa: ASSLVASGRAHEQF

v_gene: TRBV20-1
abundance: few
j_gene: TRBJ2-7
CDR3aa: SARDWVTSGKTEQY

v_gene: TRBV7-3
abundance: NA
j_gene: TRBJ2-7
CDR3aa: ASSLPIAGESHEQY

v_gene: TRBV29-1
abundance: many
j_gene: TRBJ1-1
CDR3aa: SVEGQRGHTEAF

v_gene: TRBV7-2
abundance: NA
j_gene: TRBJ2-1
CDR3aa: ASSLAVRSYNEQF

v_gene: TRBV29-1
abundance: few
j_gene: TRBJ2-7
CDR3aa: SVEGERTY

v_gene: TRBV10-3
abundance: many
j_gene: TRBJ2-3
CDR3aa: AISERSGSTDTQY

v_gene: TRBV7-3
abundance: few
j_gene: TRBJ2-2
CDR3aa: ASSLSGPPTGELF